These 6 T cell receptor beta chains were sequenced from one sample in a study of cytotoxic CD8 clonotypes in ibrutinib-treated CLL. Only in-frame clones appear in the TCRdb table, and some are missing; sequencing was by immunoSEQ multiplex PCR. This sample has roughly 200,000 clones, with 70% found just once. This sample comprised PBMCs, obtained after 12 months of ibrutinib treatment. The receptors come from a human donor with chronic lymphocytic leukemia.

The chain combines TRBV30 with TRBJ2-7; TRBD1 aligns across 11 bases. The CDR3 is 15 amino acids. The J segment lost 5 bases and the V segment lost 2 bases, leaving 8 bases of the junction unmatched. Germline V lookup: CDR1 GTSNPN, CDR2 SVGIG (reference sequence). This CDR3 is CAWSRDRDRGNEQYF. DNA of the CDR3: TGTGCCTGGAGTCGGGATCGGGACAGGGGGAACGAGCAGTACTTC.

The genes are TRBV28 and TRBJ2-7; D is ambiguous. The CDR3 length is 13 residues. Trimming removed 5 bases from V and 5 bases from J, with 13 bases in between. Germline CDR1 MDHEN, CDR2 SYDVKM. CDR3 DNA: TGTGCCAGCAGTCGAACCCAGGCAGACGAGCAGTACTTC. Translated: CASSRTQADEQYF.

The rearrangement joins TRBV7-2 to TRBJ2-7, with 11 bases matching TRBD2. Germline lookup yields CDR1 SGHTA and CDR2 FQGNSA. Trimming at V came to 4 bases and at J to 8 bases, leaving 7 bases not matched to a gene. The CDR3 runs to 14 residues. CDR3 residues: CASSSLAGERQQYF. DNA for the CDR3: TGTGCCAGCAGCTCACTAGCGGGAGAGCGGCAGCAGTACTTC.

The chain couples TRBV28 to TRBJ1-1; D perhaps matches TRBD1 (6 bases). CDR1 is MDHEN and CDR2 is SYDVKM in the germline V gene. The V end was cut by 2 bases, the J end by 4 bases, with 11 bases between. There are 14 residues in the CDR3. The CDR3 protein is CASSLKGVGTEAFF. CDR3 sequence (DNA): TGTGCCAGCAGTTTAAAGGGGGTTGGCACTGAAGCTTTCTTT.

The genes are TRBV10-3 and TRBJ1-2, with TRBD1 as a possible D gene (5 bases). V lost 6 bases to trimming and J lost 3 bases, with 17 bases between them. Germline CDR1 ENHRY, CDR2 SYGVKD. The CDR3 contains 15 residues. The CDR3 protein is CAISPNPDSHYGYTF. CDR3 nucleotides: TGTGCCATCAGCCCTAACCCTGACAGCCACTATGGCTACACCTTC.

J is TRBJ2-7 and V is TRBV15; TRBD1 matches at 7 bases. The CDR3 consists of 12 residues. The junction had 0 bases not matched to a gene; V was cut back by 0 bases and J by 7 bases. In germline, CDR1 is LNHNV, CDR2 YYDKDF (reference sequence). CDR3 amino acids: CATSRETGEQYF. CDR3 in DNA: TGTGCCACCAGCAGAGAGACAGGGGAGCAGTACTTC. Drawing the rest from reference TRBV15 and TRBJ2-7, the complete variable domain is DAMVIQNPRYQVTQFGKPVTLSCSQTLNHNVMYWYQQKSSQAPKLLFHYYDKDFNNEADTPDNFQSRRPNTSFCFLDIRSPGLGDTAMYLCATSRETGEQYFGPGTRLTVT.